Below are 20 T cell receptor beta chains sequenced from a single sample in a study of cytomegalovirus exposure and HLA in healthy donors. PCR involved 60 Vbeta and 13 Jbeta primers. Produced via immunoSEQ multiplex PCR; TCRdb's table is partial and in-frame only. In the table there are over 80,000 clones, about 81% of which are singletons. Sample: PBMCs. These receptors originate from a man aged 40-49 years in good health and CMV-seropositive.

CDR3 in amino acids: CASSRRTESSYEQYF. The CDR3 DNA follows: TGTGCCAGCAGCCGTCGGACAGAGAGCTCCTACGAGCAGTACTTC. V usage is TRBV7-9 and J usage is TRBJ2-7, with D maybe TRBD1 (6 bases). The CDR3 is 15 amino acids. V lost 5 bases, J lost 0 bases, and 14 bases lay in between. In germline, CDR1 is SEHNR, CDR2 FQNEAQ (reference sequence). Full variable domain (rest looked up from reference TRBV7-9 and TRBJ2-7): DTGVSQNPRHKITKRGQNVTFRCDPISEHNRLYWYRQTLGQGPEFLTYFQNEAQLEKSRLLSDRFSAERPKGSFSTLEIQRTEQGDSAMYLCASSRRTESSYEQYFGPGTRLTVT.

In DNA, the CDR3 is TGCGCCAGCAACGACCAGGGCGGCGCTTTCTTT. Protein: CASNDQGGAFF. J is TRBJ1-1 and V is TRBV5-1; TRBD1 is a possible D gene (5 bases). The CDR3 has 11 residues. V was clipped by 6 bases and J by 11 bases, with 14 bases between them. Germline V gene sequence: CDR1 SGHRS, CDR2 YFSETQ. Complete variable domain (other parts from reference TRBV5-1 and TRBJ1-1): KAGVTQTPRYLIKTRGQQVTLSCSPISGHRSVSWYQQTPGQGLQFLFEYFSETQRNKGNFPGRFSGRQFSNSRSEMNVSTLELGDSALYLCASNDQGGAFFGQGTRLTVV.

There are a few counts of this clone. This rearrangement joins TRBV18 to TRBJ2-3, with 12 bases aligning to TRBD2. The germline gives CDR1 KGHSH, CDR2 LQKENI. V lost 3 bases and J lost 11; bases outside the gene matches: 12. The CDR3 runs 16 residues. The CDR3 DNA reads TGTGCCAGCTCACCCGGACTAGCGGGGAGCCTGGAGGTGCAGTATTTT. Its protein is CASSPGLAGSLEVQYF.

The chain has TRBV18 and TRBJ1-1; D is undetermined. The V gene's germline CDR1 is KGHSH and CDR2 LQKENI. CDR3 length: 13 amino acids. V gave up 6 bases and J gave up 8 bases, with 16 bases separating them. The CDR3 nucleotides read TGTGCCAGCTCCCGGACGGGAGGGATAGAAGCTTTCTTT. Its protein product is CASSRTGGIEAFF.

The chain is built from TRBV30 and TRBJ2-7; D unresolved. This CDR3 region has 16 residues. The germline CDR1 and CDR2 sequences are GTSNPN and SVGIG (reference sequence). V was shortened by 0 bases and J by 0 bases, with 15 bases between the two germline ends. The CDR3 protein is CAWSVIMSRSSYEQYF. In DNA form, the CDR3 reads TGTGCCTGGAGTGTTATAATGTCGAGGAGCTCCTACGAGCAGTACTTC.

This clone is a singleton in its sample. The chain has TRBV5-4 and TRBJ2-7, with D tentatively TRBD1 (5 bases). Trimming removed 3 bases from V and 0 bases from J, with 13 bases in between. The CDR3 consists of 15 residues. Germline CDR1 SGHNT, CDR2 YYREEE (reference sequence). CDR3 sequence reads: CASSSSLGPSYEQYF. The CDR3, as DNA: TGTGCCAGCAGCTCCTCCCTGGGGCCCTCCTACGAGCAGTACTTC.

Regarding this clone: At one boundary the junction diverges from the germline segment, which might be a read error. The rearrangement joins TRBV6-6 to TRBJ2-4; 9 positions agree with TRBD2. The V gene's germline CDR1 is MNHNY and CDR2 SVGAGI (reference sequence). This CDR3 comprises 13 residues. The CDR3 loop reads CASRGLAKNSQYF. Here the CDR3 DNA reads TGTGCCAGCCGGGGACTAGCCAAAAACAGTCAGTACTTC.

The chain employs TRBV25-1 and TRBJ2-1; weak D call: TRBD1 (6 bases). This CDR3 is 16 amino acids long. The V end lost 1 base, the J end lost 0 bases, and 10 bases lay between the germline ends. Looked up from germline, CDR1 is MGHDK and CDR2 is SYGVNS. In DNA, the CDR3 is TGTGCCAGCAGTGAATCACAGGGACGCTCCTACAATGAGCAGTTCTTC. Residues: CASSESQGRSYNEQFF.

The chain carries TRBV29-1 and TRBJ1-2; no definite D call. This CDR3 contains 11 residues. Trimming removed 1 base from V and 5 bases from J, with 5 bases in between. The germline V gene has CDR1 SQVTM and CDR2 ANQGSEA. The CDR3 region has the DNA TGCAGCGTTGAAGGCGGTTATGGCTACACCTTC. Amino acid sequence: CSVEGGYGYTF.

This chain uses TRBV15 with TRBJ1-5; 7 nucleotides line up with TRBD1. The CDR3 contains 14 residues. The germline CDR1 and CDR2 sequences are LNHNV and YYDKDF (reference sequence). J was trimmed by 6 bases and V by 5 bases; bases with no gene match: 7. Here the CDR3 reads CATSVDRAGQPQHF. CDR3 nucleotide sequence: TGTGCCACCAGCGTCGACAGGGCAGGTCAGCCCCAGCATTTT.

This chain joins TRBV2 and TRBJ2-2; 9 nucleotides match TRBD1. The ends lost 4 bases at V and 3 bases at J; junction bases unmatched: 3. CDR3 size: 15 residues. Germline-derived CDR1 and CDR2 are SNHLY and FYNNEI. The CDR3 sequence: CASSVRTGDTGELFF. Written as DNA, the CDR3 is TGTGCCAGCAGTGTTAGGACAGGGGACACCGGGGAGCTGTTTTTT.

This chain uses TRBV7-9 with TRBJ2-7; possible D gene TRBD1, 6 bases. The CDR3 consists of 15 residues. Germline V CDR1 and CDR2: SEHNR, FQNEAQ (reference sequence). The germline V and J ends were trimmed by 1 base and 4 bases, with 14 bases remaining between them. The CDR3 DNA follows: TGTGCCAGCAGCTTAGATCAGGGCAGGGGTTACGAGCAGTACTTC. It yields the protein CASSLDQGRGYEQYF.

The rearrangement joins TRBV5-1 to TRBJ1-4; 7 nucleotides line up with TRBD1. Germline V gene lookup returns CDR1 SGHRS and CDR2 YFSETQ. Trimming at V came to 1 base and at J to 7 bases, leaving 4 bases not matched to a gene. CDR3 length equals 14 residues. In DNA form, the CDR3 reads TGCGCCAGCAGCTTGCGAGGGGGCGGTGAAAAACTGTTTTTT. Amino acid sequence: CASSLRGGGEKLFF.

The rearrangement links TRBV5-5 to TRBJ2-5; possibly TRBD2 for D (5 bases). This CDR3 has 14 residues. CDR1 SGHKS and CDR2 YYEKEE come from the germline V gene (reference sequence). V was trimmed by 6 bases and J by 2 bases, leaving 14 bases between them. The CDR3 bases are TGTGCCAGCAACCCCCGCTGGGAGCAAGAGACCCAGTACTTC. This sequence encodes CASNPRWEQETQYF.

V and J are TRBV6-6 and TRBJ1-2; D possibly corresponds to TRBD1 (6 bases). The CDR3 is 12 amino acids. Germline V gene sequence: CDR1 MNHNY, CDR2 SVGAGI (reference sequence). Trimming pared 6 bases from V and 3 bases from J, leaving 8 bases between. The CDR3 spells CASRQGDYGYTF. CDR3 in DNA: TGTGCCAGCAGACAGGGTGACTATGGCTACACCTTC.

The chain couples TRBV18 to TRBJ1-4, with 10 bases fitting TRBD1. Germline V lookup: CDR1 KGHSH, CDR2 LQKENI. J gave up 6 bases and V 1 base, and 8 bases lay outside the gene matches. This CDR3 has 17 residues. The CDR3 nucleotides are TGTGCCAGCTCACCACTCCCCGGGGGGACAGGGGATGAAAAACTGTTTTTT. Its translation: CASSPLPGGTGDEKLFF.

This clone was seen just once. The chain carries TRBV11-2 and TRBJ2-1, with 7 nucleotides matching TRBD2. CDR3 length: 15 amino acids. V shed 3 bases and J 4 bases; nucleotides not matched to a gene: 6. Looked up from germline, CDR1 is SGHAT and CDR2 is FQNNGV. The CDR3 loop is CASSFKRDRYNEQFF. Here the CDR3 DNA reads TGTGCCAGCAGCTTCAAGCGGGATAGGTACAATGAGCAGTTCTTC.

The chain carries TRBV18 and TRBJ2-1, with 8 bases fitting TRBD1. The CDR3 runs to 15 residues. The V and J ends lost 2 bases and 1 base, in that order; junction bases with no gene match: 1. Germline CDR1 KGHSH, CDR2 LQKENI. The CDR3 sequence: CASSPTGGSYNEQFF. In nucleotides, the CDR3 is TGTGCCAGCTCACCAACAGGGGGGTCCTACAATGAGCAGTTCTTC. The full variable domain, completed using reference TRBV18 and TRBJ2-1, is NAGVMQNPRHLVRRRGQEARLRCSPMKGHSHVYWYRQLPEEGLKFMVYLQKENIIDESGMPKERFSAEFPKEGPSILRIQQVVRGDSAAYFCASSPTGGSYNEQFFGPGTRLTVL.

The gene calls are TRBV28 and TRBJ2-4, with 7 nucleotides matching TRBD2. The CDR3 consists of 12 residues. V was clipped by 5 bases and J by 8 bases; unmatched bases: 3. Per the germline V gene, CDR1 is MDHEN and CDR2 is SYDVKM. The CDR3 nucleotides are TGTGCCAGCAGTGCGGGGGTAGACATTCAGTACTTC. It specifies CASSAGVDIQYF.

The chain links TRBV28 to TRBJ1-5, with D tentatively TRBD1 (6 bases). Between the trimmed V and J ends, which lost 9 bases and 2 bases, there was a span of 8 bases. The CDR3 totals 12 residues. Germline V gene lookup returns CDR1 MDHEN and CDR2 SYDVKM. CDR3 loop: CASRQGNQPQHF. The CDR3 region has the DNA TGTGCCAGTAGACAGGGCAATCAGCCCCAGCATTTT.